This TCR beta chain came from a study of T-cell memory formation after mild COVID-19. Study overall: TCR clustering was largely donor specific.

In TCRdb, the 5' RACE reads were re-called with MiXCR into one record per CDR3 protein. The table shows under 650,000 distinct CDR3 sequences, with roughly 18% occurring only once. The CDR3 covers 16 residues. The ends lost 6 bases at V and 1 base at J; junction bases unmatched: 11. Germline values: CDR1 SEHNR, CDR2 FQNEAQ (reference sequence). The TCR sequence derives from an adult woman who had mild COVID-19 (a few samples of this study predate the infection). Cell type and time point are not known. The specimen was PBMCs or a T cell subset sorted from them (not recorded which). The V gene is TRBV7-9, the J gene TRBJ1-1; TRBD1 agrees at 7 bases. CDR3 protein: CASRSNTGTANTEAFF. The CDR3 nucleotides read TGTGCCAGCAGATCAAACACCGGGACAGCGAACACTGAAGCTTTCTTT. The entire variable domain, with the rest obtained from reference TRBV7-9 and TRBJ1-1, is as follows: DTGVSQNPRHKITKRGQNVTFRCDPISEHNRLYWYRQTLGQGPEFLTYFQNEAQLEKSRLLSDRFSAERPKGSFSTLEIQRTEQGDSAMYLCASRSNTGTANTEAFFGQGTRLTVV.